One sample yielded the 21 T cell receptor beta chains listed below, sequenced in a study of T cell clusters in autoimmune cytopenias. TRB rearrangements were amplified by touch-down multiplex PCR with mixed TRB-A/B primers. TCRdb re-called the multiplex PCR reads; one entry per CDR3 protein, DNA not given. Its listing shows some 11,000 distinct CDR3 sequences. Each sample's input was roughly 230 ng genomic DNA, roughly 38,000 genome equivalents. These data also featured in a second study, about T cell repertoires in aging, cancer and after chemotherapy.

Sequenced input: peripheral blood. These receptors all stem from a human donor in good health.

This chain uses TRBV12-3 or TRBV12-4 with TRBJ1-1; absent DNA, TCRdb's TRBD1 call cannot be checked. CDR3 length: 14 amino acids. The CDR3 region is CASSLSSGDKSAFF.

This clonotype is identified as medium-sized from frequency. The chain links TRBV5-5 to TRBJ1-6; the D call of TRBD1 rests on TCRdb alone, since no DNA is present to check it. In germline, CDR1 is SGHKS, CDR2 YYEKEE (reference sequence). The CDR3 covers 14 residues. The CDR3 reads CASTMSGGGSPLHF. The full variable domain, in which reference TRBV5-5 and TRBJ1-6 provide the parts outside the CDR3, is DAGVTQSPTHLIKTRGQQVTLRCSPISGHKSVSWYQQVLGQGPQFIFQYYEKEERGRGNFPDRFSARQFPNYSSELNVNALLLGDSALYLCASTMSGGGSPLHFGNGTRLTVT.

Frequency places this clonotype as medium-sized. V is TRBV29-1 and J is TRBJ1-2. Germline loops: CDR1 SQVTM, CDR2 ANQGSEA. The CDR3 extends over 14 amino acids. The CDR3 here is CSVVWQRTNYGYTF.

The gene calls are TRBV27 and TRBJ2-7; TCRdb calls TRBD2, which cannot be checked without DNA. Germline V gives CDR1 MNHEY, CDR2 SMNVEV (reference sequence). The CDR3 runs 16 residues. The CDR3 here is CASSSLTSGSKNEQYF.

The V call is TRBV15, the J call TRBJ2-7; TCRdb calls TRBD1, which cannot be checked without DNA. Germline values: CDR1 LNHNV, CDR2 YYDKDF (reference sequence). The CDR3 loop spans 14 amino acids. CDR3 sequence: CATSPGTGRGEQYF. Full variable domain (rest looked up from reference TRBV15 and TRBJ2-7): DAMVIQNPRYQVTQFGKPVTLSCSQTLNHNVMYWYQQKSSQAPKLLFHYYDKDFNNEADTPDNFQSRRPNTSFCFLDIRSPGLGDTAMYLCATSPGTGRGEQYFGPGTRLTVT.

This clonotype shows up as medium-sized (0.01 to 0.1%) by frequency. The V and J genes are TRBV19 and TRBJ2-1; TCRdb returns TRBD1, unconfirmable since there is no DNA. Germline V gives CDR1 LNHDA, CDR2 SQIVND (reference sequence). The CDR3 has 15 amino acids. The CDR3 sequence: CASSIDRGGGNEQFF.

This CDR3 reads CASSYGGISGYTF. The chain links TRBV6-2 or TRBV6-3 to TRBJ1-2. Germline CDR1 MNHEY, CDR2 SVGEGT. This CDR3 is 13 amino acids long.

This clonotype is labeled medium-sized based on frequency. The rearrangement links TRBV29-1 to TRBJ1-4; the D gene TCRdb calls, TRBD1, cannot be checked with no DNA. The CDR3 has 11 residues. The V gene's germline CDR1 is SQVTM and CDR2 ANQGSEA. Here the CDR3 reads CSVGQPEKLFF.

The gene calls are TRBV20-1 and TRBJ1-1; TCRdb proposes TRBD1, but this gene call is untestable without DNA. The germline CDR1 and CDR2 sequences are DFQATT and SNEGSKA (reference sequence). This CDR3 has 14 amino acids. The CDR3 here is CSASDPGRRTEAFF.

This chain uses TRBV5-1 with TRBJ2-3; TCRdb indicates TRBD1, and absent DNA this call remains unverified. CDR3 size: 16 residues. The V gene's germline CDR1 is SGHRS and CDR2 YFSETQ. CDR3 in amino acids: CASSLDGGAGTDTQYF.

J is TRBJ2-1 and V is TRBV7-9. Germline CDR1 SEHNR, CDR2 FQNEAQ (reference sequence). The CDR3 is 13 amino acids. The CDR3 loop reads CASSQGNNNEQFF.

The chain recombines TRBV7-6 with TRBJ2-3; TCRdb's D gene call, TRBD2, goes unchecked for lack of DNA. Germline lookup yields CDR1 SGHVS and CDR2 FNYEAQ. This CDR3 contains 17 residues. The CDR3 region is CASSLSGLAGVTDTQYF.

This sequence joins TRBV14 and TRBJ2-1; the TCRdb D gene call, TRBD2, has no DNA to confirm it. Germline CDR1 is SGHDN and CDR2 is FVKESK. The CDR3 length is 15 residues. The CDR3 sequence is CASSPVGILTGLVFF.

The J gene is TRBJ1-6, the V gene TRBV6-5; TCRdb reports TRBD1, a call that lacks DNA to check it against. Germline V gene lookup returns CDR1 MNHEY and CDR2 SVGAGI. CDR3 length: 16 residues. The CDR3 is CASSDGAGPRNSPLHF.

J is TRBJ1-4 and V is TRBV7-2. Looked up from germline, CDR1 is SGHTA and CDR2 is FQGNSA. The CDR3 runs to 13 residues. This chain's CDR3 is CASSLGLGEKLFF.

CDR3 amino acids: CASSEFASGFYEQYF. The chain combines TRBV6-1 with TRBJ2-7; TCRdb lists TRBD2, though no DNA is available to test this call. CDR1 MNHNS and CDR2 SASEGT come from the germline V gene. The CDR3 totals 15 residues.

This chain joins TRBV6-1 and TRBJ1-3. Per the germline V gene, CDR1 is MNHNS and CDR2 is SASEGT. The CDR3 spans 16 residues. CDR3 sequence reads: CASSYSGLGIGNTIYF.

The chain joins TRBV7-2 to TRBJ1-1. Germline assignment: CDR1 SGHTA and CDR2 FQGNSA. The CDR3 totals 12 residues. The CDR3 is CASSLGRNEAFF.

The chain is built from TRBV5-4 and TRBJ2-2; no DNA is available, so the TRBD1 call from TCRdb remains unchecked. Germline V gene data show CDR1 as SGHNT and CDR2 as YYREEE (reference sequence). This CDR3 comprises 15 residues. This chain's CDR3 is CASSLGGALAGELFF.

The CDR3: CASSYLAANYGYTF. The J gene is TRBJ1-2, the V gene TRBV6-5. Germline values: CDR1 MNHEY, CDR2 SVGAGI. This CDR3 spans 14 amino acids.

The rearrangement uses TRBV11-1 and TRBJ2-1; TCRdb's assignment of TRBD2 cannot be checked, as there is no DNA. The germline CDR1 and CDR2 sequences are SGHAT and FQDESV (reference sequence). This CDR3 spans 15 amino acids. CDR3 residues: CASSIKRELYNEQFF. Full variable domain (outside the CDR3, taken from reference TRBV11-1 and TRBJ2-1): EAEVAQSPRYKITEKSQAVAFWCDPISGHATLYWYRQILGQGPELLVQFQDESVVDDSQLPKDRFSAERLKGVDSTLKIQPAELGDSAMYLCASSIKRELYNEQFFGPGTRLTVL.